This T cell receptor beta chain derives from a study of CD8+ T cells in alopecia areata. Sample treatment: oral pan-JAK inhibitor, 5-10 mg twice daily. Trimming left V 1 base short and J 5 bases short, with 3 bases between. The CDR3 covers 12 residues. The germline V gene has CDR1 LNHNV and CDR2 YYDKDF (reference sequence). It was cDNA, reverse transcribed from extracted RNA, that served as the sequencing template. TCRdb keeps only in-frame clones here, not all; method: immunoSEQ multiplex PCR. The table shows around 200,000 clones, with 64% occurring only once. Regarding this clone: This specimen includes other DNA sequences encoding the same CDR3.

The source of this sequence is a human donor with alopecia areata. The rearrangement uses TRBV15 and TRBJ1-5; no firm D call. The sequences come from CD4+ T cells sorted from blood, collected at week 4, from a patient treated with tofacitinib. The CDR3 loop is CATSRGDQPQHF. The CDR3 DNA sequence: TGTGCCACCAGCAGAGGGGATCAGCCCCAGCATTTT.